Listed here is a single T cell receptor beta chain. What it recognizes is unknown. This entry comes from a study of cytomegalovirus exposure and HLA in healthy donors. Study-wide findings and caveats: What a later analysis showed was that several of the most significant clusters appeared linked to common viral pathogens. There were some V segments, including TRBV6-2 and TRBV6-3, excluded as indistinguishable.

With 60 Vbeta and 13 Jbeta primers, the PCR was carried out. The protocol was immunoSEQ multiplex PCR, while the TCRdb copy is restricted to in-frame clones and leaves out a portion. The sample lists more than 200,000 clones; roughly 82% were seen once. The CDR3 extends over 14 amino acids. Germline loops: CDR1 MNHNS, CDR2 SASEGT. The germline V and J ends were trimmed by 2 bases and 1 base, with 8 bases remaining between them. Sequencing was done on a sample of PBMCs. The sequence derives from a man aged 35-49 years in good health and CMV-seropositive. This chain joins TRBV6-1 and TRBJ1-1; D unresolved. The CDR3 DNA is TGTGCCAGCAGTGAATGTCGCAGGAACACTGAAGCTTTCTTT. Translation: CASSECRRNTEAFF.